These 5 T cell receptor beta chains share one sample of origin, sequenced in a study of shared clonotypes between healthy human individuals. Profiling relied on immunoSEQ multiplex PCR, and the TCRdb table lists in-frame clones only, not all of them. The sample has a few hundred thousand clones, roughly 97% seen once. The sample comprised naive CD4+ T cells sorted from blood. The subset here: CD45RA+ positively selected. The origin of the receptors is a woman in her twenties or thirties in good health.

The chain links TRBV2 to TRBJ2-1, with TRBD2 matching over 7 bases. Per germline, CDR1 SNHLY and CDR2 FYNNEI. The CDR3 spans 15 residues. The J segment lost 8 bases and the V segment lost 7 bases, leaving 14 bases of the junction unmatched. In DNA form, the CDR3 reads TGTGCCAGCAAGGGCAGCAGTCTAGCGGTCGATGAGCAGTTCTTC. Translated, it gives CASKGSSLAVDEQFF.

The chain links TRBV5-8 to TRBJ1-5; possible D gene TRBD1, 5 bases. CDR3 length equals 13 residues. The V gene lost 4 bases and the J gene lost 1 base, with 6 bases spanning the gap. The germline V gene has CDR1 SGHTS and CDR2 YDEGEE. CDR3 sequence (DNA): TGTGCCAGCAGCCGGGACAGCAATCAGCCCCAGCATTTT. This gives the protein CASSRDSNQPQHF.

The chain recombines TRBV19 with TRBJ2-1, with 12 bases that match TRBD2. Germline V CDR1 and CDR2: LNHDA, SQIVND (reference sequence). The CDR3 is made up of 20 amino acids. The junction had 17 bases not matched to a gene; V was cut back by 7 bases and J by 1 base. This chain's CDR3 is CASTLFLTSGRSSSYNEQFF. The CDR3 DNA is TGTGCCAGTACCCTGTTTCTGACTAGCGGGAGATCCAGTTCCTACAATGAGCAGTTCTTC.

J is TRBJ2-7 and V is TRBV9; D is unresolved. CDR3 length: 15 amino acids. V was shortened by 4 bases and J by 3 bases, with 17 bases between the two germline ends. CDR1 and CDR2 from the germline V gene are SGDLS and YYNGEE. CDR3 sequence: CASSPDTGSLYEQYF. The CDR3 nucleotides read TGTGCCAGCAGCCCCGACACCGGGTCCCTCTACGAGCAGTACTTC.

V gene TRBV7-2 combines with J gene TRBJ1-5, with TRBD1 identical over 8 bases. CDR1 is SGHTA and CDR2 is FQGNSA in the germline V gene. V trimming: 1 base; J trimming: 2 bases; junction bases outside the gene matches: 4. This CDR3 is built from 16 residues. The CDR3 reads CASSLVATGGNQPQHF. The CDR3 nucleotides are TGTGCCAGCAGCTTAGTAGCGACAGGGGGCAATCAGCCCCAGCATTTT.